Included here is one T cell receptor (beta chain) sequence, with context. The antigen is undetermined. The table came from immunoSEQ multiplex PCR; TCRdb's copy has only in-frame clones and leaves some out. The sample has some 110,000 clones, approximately 90% seen once. These data originate in a study of PD-L1 blockade in urothelial cancer. Study context: In the patient group, about 85% of the roughly 29 were males with bladder-origin urothelial cancer. The researchers analyzed blood 3 weeks (second dose) and 6 weeks after treatment start.

Time point defined: peripheral blood 6 weeks after treatment start. Study observations and caveats: Those with durable benefit had larger increases in tumor-associated blood clones at 3 weeks. Better survival was forecast by a pretreatment blood TCR clonality below the median.

V was clipped by 0 bases and J by 5 bases, with 4 bases between them. Looked up from germline, CDR1 is LGHNA and CDR2 is YSLEER. The CDR3 loop spans 13 amino acids. This rearrangement joins TRBV4-3 to TRBJ2-2; D is uncertain. The starting material was PBMCs, obtained around atezolizumab (anti-PD-L1) treatment. The sequence derives from a man between 60 and 75 years old with urothelial cancer. The CDR3 loop reads CASSQERTGELFF. CDR3 DNA: TGCGCCAGCAGCCAAGAGAGAACCGGGGAGCTGTTTTTT.